Below are 22 T cell receptor beta chains sequenced from a single sample in a study of long-term antiretroviral therapy in people with HIV. It was version v3.0 of the immunoSEQ assay that was run at survey level. Repertoires were generated with immunoSEQ multiplex PCR, while TCRdb's copy carries only in-frame clones and drops some. The sample shows roughly 23,000 clones, about nine tenths of them seen only once. The sample consisted of unsorted PBMCs, taken 1.8 years before starting antiretroviral therapy. The receptors stem from a woman aged 25 to 45 with HIV.

The chain is built from TRBV7-3 and TRBJ2-3; TRBD2 matches at 7 bases. V dropped 5 bases and J dropped 3; count of bases not matched to a gene: 2. This CDR3 region has 13 residues. CDR1 is SGHTA, CDR2 FQGTGA, per germline. CDR3: CASSPGGTDTQYF. CDR3 nucleotide sequence: TGTGCCAGCAGCCCCGGGGGGACAGATACGCAGTATTTT. Using reference TRBV7-3 and TRBJ2-3 for the parts outside the CDR3, the full variable domain is GAGVSQTPSNKVTEKGKYVELRCDPISGHTALYWYRQSLGQGPEFLIYFQGTGAADDSGLPNDRFFAVRPEGSVSTLKIQRTERGDSAVYLCASSPGGTDTQYFGPGTRLTVL.

By share of the sample, this clone is medium-sized. V usage is TRBV2 and J usage is TRBJ1-5; 7 bases map to TRBD1. J was trimmed by 8 bases and V by 7 bases; bases with no gene match: 14. Germline lookup yields CDR1 SNHLY and CDR2 FYNNEI. This CDR3 contains 15 residues. The DNA of the CDR3 is TGTGCCAGCACCTGGATGGCAGGGGGGAATGAGCCCCAGCATTTT. Translating gives CASTWMAGGNEPQHF.

The chain carries TRBV15 and TRBJ2-3; D is possibly TRBD1 or TRBD2 (5 bases each). Per the germline V gene, CDR1 is LNHNV and CDR2 is YYDKDF (reference sequence). The CDR3 extends over 15 amino acids. V dropped 2 bases and J dropped 6 bases, with 15 bases sitting between them. CDR3 residues: CATSRRGVVRDTQYF. CDR3 bases: TGTGCCACCAGCAGACGAGGGGTGGTCCGGGATACGCAGTATTTT.

V gene TRBV18 combines with J gene TRBJ1-1; the match to TRBD1 covers 7 bases. The CDR3 runs 14 residues. V shed 1 base and J 6 bases; nucleotides not matched to a gene: 5. Germline V CDR1 and CDR2: KGHSH, LQKENI. The CDR3 sequence: CASSPQGASAEAFF. The CDR3 DNA reads TGTGCCAGCTCACCACAGGGGGCGAGCGCTGAAGCTTTCTTT.

The chain joins TRBV5-4 to TRBJ2-5; 8 nucleotides line up with TRBD1. Trimming removed 4 bases from V and 3 bases from J; junction bases left unmatched: 8. CDR1 is SGHNT, CDR2 YYREEE, per germline (reference sequence). CDR3 size: 15 residues. This chain's CDR3 is CASSNTGQGEETQYF. The CDR3 bases are TGTGCCAGCAGCAATACCGGACAGGGAGAAGAGACCCAGTACTTC.

The rearrangement joins TRBV30 to TRBJ2-5, with 7 bases that match TRBD2. Unmatched junction bases numbered 7, after V lost 1 base and J lost 5 bases. The CDR3 covers 14 residues. Germline values: CDR1 GTSNPN, CDR2 SVGIG (reference sequence). The CDR3 region has the DNA TGTGCCTGGAGTGCACGCGGGGGTGGCGAGACCCAGTACTTC. This encodes CAWSARGGGETQYF.

The rearrangement uses TRBV6-6 and TRBJ1-5; D gene uncertain. Germline values: CDR1 MNHNY, CDR2 SVGAGI (reference sequence). V lost 7 bases to trimming and J lost 3 bases, with 16 bases between them. The CDR3 is 15 residues long. The CDR3 DNA is TGTGCCAGCAAATCGACCAGCGGCTACAATCAGCCCCAGCATTTT. Translation gives CASKSTSGYNQPQHF.

This chain connects TRBV19 to TRBJ1-1, with TRBD1 identical over 9 bases. CDR1 and CDR2 (germline): LNHDA, SQIVND (reference sequence). The CDR3 spans 15 residues. Germline trimming cut 5 bases from V and 6 bases from J; bases unmatched to any gene: 10. The CDR3: CASSAPTGGSAEAFF. The CDR3 DNA reads TGTGCCAGTAGTGCTCCGACAGGGGGTAGCGCTGAAGCTTTCTTT. The variable domain in full, completed from reference TRBV19 and TRBJ1-1, reads DGGITQSPKYLFRKEGQNVTLSCEQNLNHDAMYWYRQDPGQGLRLIYYSQIVNDFQKGDIAEGYSVSREKKESFPLTVTSAQKNPTAFYLCASSAPTGGSAEAFFGQGTRLTVV.

V is TRBV5-1 and J is TRBJ2-3; 9 nucleotides line up with TRBD1. The V and J ends lost 4 bases and 1 base, in that order; junction bases with no gene match: 13. There are 18 residues in the CDR3. Germline V lookup: CDR1 SGHRS, CDR2 YFSETQ. CDR3 residues: CASSTFPRDREGTDTQYF. CDR3 DNA: TGCGCCAGCAGCACCTTCCCCCGGGACAGGGAAGGCACAGATACGCAGTATTTT. The full variable domain, rest sourced from reference TRBV5-1 and TRBJ2-3, is KAGVTQTPRYLIKTRGQQVTLSCSPISGHRSVSWYQQTPGQGLQFLFEYFSETQRNKGNFPGRFSGRQFSNSRSEMNVSTLELGDSALYLCASSTFPRDREGTDTQYFGPGTRLTVL.

The rearrangement uses TRBV19 and TRBJ1-2; possible D gene TRBD1, 5 bases. The length of the CDR3 is 13 residues. From germline, CDR1 is LNHDA and CDR2 SQIVND (reference sequence). Trimming took off 3 bases at V and 4 bases at J, with 9 bases between the two ends. Written as DNA, the CDR3 is TGTGCCAGTAGTATCCGACAGTCCTATGGCTACACCTTC. Residues: CASSIRQSYGYTF.

V usage is TRBV11-2 and J usage is TRBJ2-1; D remains ambiguous. Trimming took 4 bases from V and 10 from J, leaving 11 bases between them. Germline-derived CDR1 and CDR2 are SGHAT and FQNNGV. This CDR3 is built from 12 residues. This CDR3 is CASSSLTREQFF. The CDR3 DNA reads as TGTGCCAGCAGCTCCCTGACTCGAGAGCAGTTCTTC.

This chain joins TRBV29-1 and TRBJ1-1; D might be TRBD1 (5 bases). The length of the CDR3 is 11 residues. Germline V gene data show CDR1 as SQVTM and CDR2 as ANQGSEA. The V gene lost 8 bases and the J gene lost 2 bases, with 9 bases spanning the gap. The CDR3 coding sequence is TGCAGCTCGAGGGGAAACACTGAAGCTTTCTTT. Translating gives CSSRGNTEAFF.

The chain has TRBV6-1 and TRBJ2-7; D is perhaps TRBD1 or TRBD2 (5 bases each). This CDR3 has 15 residues. Trimming took off 0 bases at V and 2 bases at J, with 11 bases between the two ends. Germline V lookup: CDR1 MNHNS, CDR2 SASEGT. Here the CDR3 DNA reads TGTGCCAGCAGTGAAGCGCTCGTGGGACCCTACGAGCAGTACGTC. It encodes CASSEALVGPYEQYV.

The CDR3 coding sequence is TGTGCCAGCAGTGGGCGGCAGCCGGACGAAGGAAACACCATATATTTT. As protein: CASSGRQPDEGNTIYF. The V gene is TRBV2, the J gene TRBJ1-3; no clear D gene. Per germline, CDR1 SNHLY and CDR2 FYNNEI. Trimming shortened V by 4 bases and J by 4 bases, and 17 bases separated the two germline ends. The CDR3 totals 16 residues.

The V and J genes are TRBV19 and TRBJ1-1; D is perhaps TRBD1 (5 bases). Germline CDR1 is LNHDA and CDR2 is SQIVND (reference sequence). The CDR3 consists of 14 residues. V lost 7 bases, J lost 6 bases, and 18 bases lay in between. The CDR3 bases are TGTGCCAGTACCGCCCTTGGGGGGTGGTCTGAAGCTTTCTTT. Protein: CASTALGGWSEAFF.

This chain connects TRBV5-5 to TRBJ1-1; D gene unclear. This CDR3 spans 19 amino acids. Germline CDR1 is SGHKS and CDR2 is YYEKEE (reference sequence). The V and J ends lost 7 bases and 3 bases respectively, with 31 bases between them. The CDR3 loop is CASATDPDRSKIRDTEAFF. In DNA, the CDR3 is TGTGCCAGCGCAACGGACCCCGATCGGTCGAAGATCCGAGACACTGAAGCTTTCTTT. Full variable domain (remainder filled in from reference TRBV5-5 and TRBJ1-1): DAGVTQSPTHLIKTRGQQVTLRCSPISGHKSVSWYQQVLGQGPQFIFQYYEKEERGRGNFPDRFSARQFPNYSSELNVNALLLGDSALYLCASATDPDRSKIRDTEAFFGQGTRLTVV.

The chain carries TRBV5-5 and TRBJ1-5; D is possibly TRBD1 (6 bases). Germline-derived CDR1 and CDR2 are SGHKS and YYEKEE (reference sequence). The CDR3 has 16 residues. Trimming left V 0 bases short and J 1 base short, with 11 bases between. This CDR3 reads CASSLAGGLSNQPQHF. For the CDR3, the DNA is TGTGCCAGCAGCTTGGCCGGGGGCCTAAGCAATCAGCCCCAGCATTTT.

This clone appeared once. V gene TRBV6-5 combines with J gene TRBJ2-6; a weak D match, TRBD1 (5 bases). Germline CDR1 is MNHEY and CDR2 is SVGAGI. There are 12 residues in the CDR3. The V gene lost 6 bases and the J gene lost 8 bases, with 8 bases spanning the gap. Here the CDR3 reads CASRTVTNVLTF. The CDR3 DNA follows: TGTGCCAGCAGGACAGTAACCAACGTCCTGACTTTC.

This chain links TRBV7-2 with TRBJ2-1; 8 bases fit TRBD1. This CDR3 has 15 amino acids. Per the germline V gene, CDR1 is SGHTA and CDR2 is FQGNSA. V gave up 5 bases and J gave up 9 bases; unmatched junction bases: 12. The CDR3 here is CASSPGGQGKGEQFF. The CDR3 DNA sequence: TGTGCCAGCAGCCCCGGAGGACAGGGTAAAGGTGAGCAGTTCTTC.

The CDR3 loop reads CASSYQAFRGDTQYF. In nucleotides, the CDR3 is TGTGCCAGCAGTTATCAGGCCTTTCGCGGAGATACGCAGTATTTT. This chain connects TRBV13 to TRBJ2-3; D is uncertain. The germline V gene encodes CDR1 PRHDT and CDR2 FYEKMQ (reference sequence). The CDR3 loop spans 15 amino acids. Trimming cost V 6 bases and J 5 bases, with 18 bases left between them. Full variable domain (outside the CDR3, taken from reference TRBV13 and TRBJ2-3): AAGVIQSPRHLIKEKRETATLKCYPIPRHDTVYWYQQGPGQDPQFLISFYEKMQSDKGSIPDRFSAQQFSDYHSELNMSSLELGDSALYFCASSYQAFRGDTQYFGPGTRLTVL.

This clone has a single count. The J gene is TRBJ2-1, the V gene TRBV4-1, with D unclear. V dropped 0 bases and J dropped 0 bases, with 6 bases sitting between them. Looked up from germline, CDR1 is MGHRA and CDR2 is YSYEKL. The CDR3 is 15 amino acids. CDR3 sequence (DNA): TGCGCCAGCAGCCAAGAGAAGTACTCCTACAATGAGCAGTTCTTC. Its translation is CASSQEKYSYNEQFF.

The genes are TRBV6-4 and TRBJ2-6; D is unresolved. Germline lookup yields CDR1 MRHNA and CDR2 SNTAGT. The V and J ends lost 3 bases and 0 bases respectively, with 3 bases between them. CDR3 length equals 14 residues. The CDR3 here is CASSETSGANVLTF. CDR3 DNA: TGTGCCAGCAGTGAGACCTCTGGGGCCAACGTCCTGACTTTC.